The source of this TCR beta chain is a study of cytomegalovirus exposure and HLA in healthy donors (dated by TCRdb to between 2016 and 2019). General notes on the study: According to an earlier analysis of 587 of the donors, 150 million to 200 million T cells yielded 120 million or so unique TCR beta sequences and 276 Gb of sequence data. An early release covering some 640 HLA-typed donors comprised about 300 gigabases of sequencing data and tens of millions of unique TCR sequences. Of the 300 to 500 genotyped donors, 75% to 85% were placed in the genetic ancestry cluster associated with self-reported Caucasian donors. The study was designed to test whether signatures of past pathogen exposure could be identified by cataloging public T cell receptors. The T cell repertoires of several hundred subjects were profiled by immunosequencing and related to cytomegalovirus serostatus. In addition to the first cohort of about 650 subjects, a separate validation cohort of 120 different subjects was used. The study combined high-throughput TCR immunosequencing, statistical association of individual TCRs with disease status, and machine learning to predict cytomegalovirus infection status. In a later analysis, previously published TCR beta repertoires from 550 to 700 donors were re-analyzed and high-resolution HLA genotyping was added so that TCR occurrence patterns could be studied. The later analysis used no new phenotypic data to find candidate immune exposures, relying instead on TCR beta sequences and their occurrence across donors. An earlier analysis of fewer than 700 of the donors applied high-throughput TCR beta sequencing to assess whether each TCR beta V gene segment acted as functional or pseudogenic. Alongside the repertoire data, information on donor age, sex, ethnicity and CMV serostatus was compiled. A later genetic analysis took genome-wide SNP genotypes for 398 of the 666 donors and used that subset as a discovery cohort. Every repertoire in the discovery cohort had been generated on one and the same sequencing platform. HLA typing included class I and class II loci at four-digit resolution. The number of typed donors differed by locus: about 620-640 for A, B, C, DRB1 and DQB1; 500 to 550 for DQA1; 606 for DPA1; and approximately 450 for DPB1. About five DR-DQ haplotypes were treated as single units for association and clustering because of strong linkage in the cohort. Across about 370 genotyped donors of the cohort, an average of about 250,000 unique TCR beta nucleotide sequences per donor were sequenced, and roughly a sixth of those sequences were non-productive. Findings and caveats that apply to the study as a whole: In an earlier analysis of approximately 600 of the donors, most TCR beta V segments were observed in productive rearrangements about 87% or about 30% of the time, broadly matching IMGT annotations. Correlated functional status among segregating V segments might reflect linkage disequilibrium, but an unknown experimental factor could not be ruled out. Because counts were too low, roughly 17 rarely observed V segments, including chromosome 9 orphons, were left out of the earlier analysis of 587 of the donors. The authors suggested that the approach could potentially be extended to other disease states and immunological phenotypes. A cluster of highly shared sequence variants was judged likely to be a technical artifact of the sequencing pipeline. When HLA alleles, especially DR and DQ, strongly co-occurred, attributing TCR associations to individual alleles was difficult. In both the original and validation cohorts, the classifier was reported to diagnose cytomegalovirus status with high specificity and sensitivity. A later genetic analysis associated a missense DCLRE1C variant with V-gene and J-gene trimming of TCR beta chains, and an independent cohort replicated the association. Some IMGT-functional V segments, including TRBV6-2 and TRBV6-3, could not be distinguished by the 87-base-pair reads and were therefore excluded. A later analysis found that TCR association rates varied across HLA loci, with DRB1 alleles showing the most associated TCRs and HLA-C alleles the fewest. CMV serostatus was the only immune exposure information available for the cohort. A few of the identified cytomegalovirus-associated TCR beta chains were confirmed in vitro to be specific for cytomegalovirus antigens. The study gave a list of some 150 TCR beta chains associated with cytomegalovirus. According to a later genetic analysis, donors in an Asian-associated ancestry cluster had fewer N-insertions in productive TCRs than the approximately 710-donor mean. In a later analysis, most CMV-associated TCR beta chains were found to appear HLA-restricted, with HLA associations seemingly driven largely by CMV exposure. A further reported finding was that TCR beta sequences accurately predicted the HLA-A and HLA-B alleles for most subjects in the first cohort. A later analysis associated around 16,000 TCR beta sequences with specific HLA alleles at a false discovery rate of 0.05. Across donors, most TCR sequences were observed very rarely, whereas some public TCRs were present in many individuals. Compared with equally common non-associated chains, HLA-associated TCR beta chains in a later analysis were more clonally expanded and had lower generation probabilities. Because HLA typing was missing for some donors at each locus, association tests included only the typed subset. This cohort had only TCR beta chains sequenced, and the lack of alpha or paired-chain data limited which features could be detected. Sequencing depth was assumed to be roughly uniform across donors in the presence/absence analyses, though that assumption may not hold. According to a later analysis, parvovirus B19, influenza, CMV and Epstein-Barr virus appeared linked to several top co-occurrence clusters.

This clone was observed a single time. The specificity of this receptor is unknown. There are no base qualities to consult, and no much larger clone falls within one base. In total, over 600 healthy bone marrow donors made up the cohort. At the time of sampling, every cohort member was nominally healthy, though immune exposures that went unrecorded were likely present. The donor tested CMV seropositive, placing the donor among the 250 to 350 seropositive members of the cohort. A peripheral blood sample was collected from each donor, and TCR beta sequencing was performed on peripheral blood mononuclear cells. Genomic DNA extraction from the blood cell samples was performed with the Qiagen DNeasy Blood Extraction Kit. The CDR3 holds 16 amino acids from the cysteine to the phenylalanine. CDR3 DNA is the only sequence kept; it has 48 bases, read in frame from the first base. Relative to germline, V is 0 bases shorter and J is 3 bases shorter, with 16 bases between their ends. Looking up the germline V gene yields CDR1 SGDLS and CDR2 YYNGEE.

Library construction relied on the immunoSEQ multiplex PCR assay. For the multiplex PCR, a mixture combining 60 forward primers for TCR Vbeta segments and 13 reverse primers for TCR Jbeta segments was used. The CDR3 region of rearranged TCR beta genes was amplified from genomic DNA with a multiplex PCR assay. The Illumina HiSeq System was used to sequence the amplified TCR beta libraries as 87-base-pair reads. Processing in the source paper ran as follows. In a later analysis, some 80 million unique TCR beta chains were counted across the roughly 670 repertoires, and roughly 11 million of these chains were shared by at least two donors. To remove PCR and sequencing errors, raw reads were error-corrected and collapsed into unique sequences using a nearest-neighbor algorithm that merged closely related sequences. To assign V, D and J gene segments, CDR3 sequences were aligned to IMGT reference sequences. For a sequence to be retained, a match of at least six nucleotides was required to both a V gene segment and a J gene segment. A rearrangement was called productive if the CDR3 had no stop codons and remained in frame with V and J, and every other rearrangement was called non-productive. Following IMGT convention, CDR3 was defined as the stretch from the second conserved V-encoded cysteine to the conserved J-encoded phenylalanine. The earlier analysis of about 610 of the donors excluded sequences that lacked an unambiguous match to a single V gene segment. In an earlier analysis of a few hundred of the donors, V segments were called functional above 56.7% productive rearrangements and were called segregating when the between-donor standard deviation exceeded 5%. A statistical classification framework was developed to diagnose cytomegalovirus status using the catalog of TCR beta chain sequences. A later analysis assigned V and J genes by comparing TCR nucleotide sequences with IMGT/GENE-DB human TR gene sequences. A later analysis assigned CDR3 sequences and most-parsimonious VDJ recombination scenarios with the TCRdist pipeline. In a later analysis, each TCR beta chain was defined by its CDR3 amino acid sequence together with its V-gene family, and reads lacking a unique V-gene family were excluded. In a later analysis, a few hundred highly shared, low-generation-probability nucleotide sequences were removed to address suspected cross-contamination and a sequencing artifact. In a later analysis, a clonal expansion index for each public chain was calculated from normalized within-repertoire ranks of inferred template counts. Generation probabilities in a later analysis came from a VDJ recombination model fitted to out-of-frame rearrangements, and those results were checked against IGoR. In a later analysis, TCR-TCR, TCR-HLA and TCR-CMV co-occurrence was scored with hypergeometric tests, and a repertoire-size bias correction was applied to TCR pairs. A later analysis estimated false discovery rates by permuting HLA or CMV assignments 20 times. In a later analysis, co-occurring TCRs were grouped with DBSCAN, and TCRdist sequence similarity was added when clustering was performed within HLA-allele-positive subsets. Repertoires with fewer than 30,000 or more than 120,000 public chains, plus five repertoires with anomalous nucleotide sharing, were excluded from co-occurrence clustering. Entries here come from immuneACCESS through TCRdb and include only in-frame sequences with V and J called. Some clones fail to appear in such tables; in the studies checked, an unresolved V gene covers under half of the shortfall, and the cause of the remainder is unknown. V, J and clone size are those of that table, while D and trimming were read from the DNA. A total of 150,000 to 200,000 clones appear in this sample, more than 60% of them only once. The ten largest make up 3.5% to 4.5% of the sample.

The chain employs TRBV9 and TRBJ2-7; possibly the D gene is TRBD1, per 6 matching bases. Specimen: PBMCs. This sequence originates from a woman between 55 and 75 years old in good health and CMV-seropositive. The CDR3 protein: CASSVATAGVVYEQYF. The nucleotide sequence is TGTGCCAGCAGCGTAGCTACCGCAGGGGTTGTCTACGAGCAGTACTTC.